This passage covers 9 T cell receptor beta chains from one sample sequenced in a study of CD8+CD57+ T cells in acquired aplastic anemia. Genomic DNA was employed as the template in profiling TCR beta VDJ and CDR3. TCRdb reprocessed the reads via MiXCR and lists one record per CDR3 protein. Found here are 120,000 or so distinct CDR3 sequences, approximately 40% of them singletons; the top ten hold under 3%. Patients chosen for sequencing had shown CD8+CD57+ cell expansion by flow cytometry. The sequenced sample was sorted CD4+, CD8+, or CD8+CD57+ T cells (not recorded which) from PBMCs. These TCRs come from a human donor with aplastic anemia.

The sample holds many counts of this clonotype. The chain combines TRBV19 with TRBJ1-5; weak D call: TRBD1 (5 bases). Trimming stripped 2 bases from V and 6 bases from J, with 11 bases between. The CDR3 loop spans 14 amino acids. Germline loops: CDR1 LNHDA, CDR2 SQIVND (reference sequence). In DNA form, the CDR3 reads TGTGCCAGTAGTATATCGGGGACGGGTCAGCCCCAGCATTTT. It encodes CASSISGTGQPQHF. The full variable domain, its missing parts supplied by reference TRBV19 and TRBJ1-5, is DGGITQSPKYLFRKEGQNVTLSCEQNLNHDAMYWYRQDPGQGLRLIYYSQIVNDFQKGDIAEGYSVSREKKESFPLTVTSAQKNPTAFYLCASSISGTGQPQHFGDGTRLSIL.

This clonotype was seen many times. The rearrangement links TRBV29-1 to TRBJ1-1, with a weak D call TRBD1 (5 bases). This CDR3 is built from 14 residues. CDR1 is SQVTM and CDR2 is ANQGSEA in the germline V gene. With 1 base removed from V and 8 bases from J, the gap between germline ends came to 17 bases. The DNA for the CDR3 is TGCAGCGTTGAAGGGGTGGGGGGATTGGGCGAAGCTTTCTTT. Translation gives CSVEGVGGLGEAFF.

This chain uses TRBV5-5 with TRBJ2-7, with 8 bases fitting TRBD2. Trimming at V came to 0 bases and at J to 5 bases, leaving 7 bases not matched to a gene. The CDR3 spans 15 residues. Germline assignment: CDR1 SGHKS and CDR2 YYEKEE (reference sequence). The CDR3 DNA reads as TGTGCCAGCAGCTTGGGTGGCGGGGGGTCGGACGAGCAGTACTTC. Translation: CASSLGGGGSDEQYF.

This clonotype has at least ten counts. The CDR3 spells CASSGAIYNEQFF. The DNA of the CDR3 is TGTGCCAGCAGTGGGGCTATCTACAATGAGCAGTTCTTC. This sequence joins TRBV6-1 and TRBJ2-1, with D unclear. CDR3 length: 13 residues. Germline CDR1 is MNHNS and CDR2 is SASEGT. The germline V and J ends were trimmed by 4 bases and 3 bases, with 7 bases remaining between them.

The chain is built from TRBV29-1 and TRBJ1-2; the match to TRBD1 covers 7 bases. The V and J ends lost 4 bases and 8 bases, in that order; junction bases with no gene match: 10. Looked up from germline, CDR1 is SQVTM and CDR2 is ANQGSEA. The CDR3 runs 13 residues. CDR3 region: CSVGGQGVRGYTF. The CDR3 DNA reads as TGCAGCGTTGGCGGGCAGGGGGTCAGAGGCTACACCTTC.

J is TRBJ2-4 and V is TRBV6-2 or TRBV6-3; tentatively, D is TRBD1 (6 bases). This CDR3 comprises 12 residues. V lost 8 bases to trimming and J lost 5 bases, with 10 bases between them. CDR1 is MNHEY, CDR2 SVGEGT, per germline. The CDR3 DNA reads TGTGCCAGCCGAAGGACAGAAAACATTCAGTACTTC. Its protein is CASRRTENIQYF.

This clonotype has ten or more counts. The genes are TRBV7-2 and TRBJ2-3, with D unresolved. Trimming shortened V by 2 bases and J by 10 bases, and 7 bases separated the two germline ends. CDR3 length: 11 amino acids. Germline assignment: CDR1 SGHTA and CDR2 FQGNSA. CDR3 sequence reads: CASSLFRAQYF. The CDR3 DNA sequence: TGTGCCAGCAGCTTATTCCGGGCGCAGTATTTT.

This clonotype was detected ten times or more. The chain carries TRBV30 and TRBJ1-1; D not resolved. Germline V gives CDR1 GTSNPN, CDR2 SVGIG (reference sequence). The germline V and J ends were trimmed by 2 bases and 1 base, with 5 bases remaining between them. The CDR3 is made up of 12 amino acids. The CDR3 bases are TGTGCCTGGAGTACTCCGAACACTGAAGCTTTCTTT. It yields the protein CAWSTPNTEAFF.

A word on this clonotype: One end of the junction is discordant with germline, which a read error may explain. The chain couples TRBV7-7 to TRBJ1-2; no clear D. The CDR3 consists of 8 residues. Germline CDR1 and CDR2: SSHAT and FNYEAQ (reference sequence). The CDR3, as DNA: TGTGCTAGCAGCTCTCTCCTCTTC. Translated: CASSSLLF.